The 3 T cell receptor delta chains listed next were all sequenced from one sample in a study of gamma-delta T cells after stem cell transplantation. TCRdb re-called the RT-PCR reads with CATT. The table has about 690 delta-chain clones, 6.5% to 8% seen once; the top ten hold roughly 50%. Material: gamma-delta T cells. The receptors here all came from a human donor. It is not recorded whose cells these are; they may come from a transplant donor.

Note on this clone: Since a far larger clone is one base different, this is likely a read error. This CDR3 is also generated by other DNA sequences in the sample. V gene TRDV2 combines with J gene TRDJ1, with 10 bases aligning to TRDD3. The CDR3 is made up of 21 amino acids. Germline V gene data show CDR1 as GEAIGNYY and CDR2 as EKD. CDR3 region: CACDTAFASGDTGRDTDKLIF. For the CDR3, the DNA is TGTGCCTGTGACACTGCCTTCGCATCGGGGGATACGGGGAGAGACACCGACAAACTCATCTTT.

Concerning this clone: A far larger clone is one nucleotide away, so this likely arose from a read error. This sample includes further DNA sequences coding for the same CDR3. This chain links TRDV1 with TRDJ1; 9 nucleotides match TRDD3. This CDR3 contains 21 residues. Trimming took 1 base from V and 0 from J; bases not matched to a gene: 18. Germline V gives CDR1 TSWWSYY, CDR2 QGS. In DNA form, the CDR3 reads TGTGCTCTTGGGGAACCCCTAAGTCAGTGGGGATACGGGACTAACACCGATAAACTCATCTTT. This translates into CALGEPLSQWGYGTNTDKLIF.

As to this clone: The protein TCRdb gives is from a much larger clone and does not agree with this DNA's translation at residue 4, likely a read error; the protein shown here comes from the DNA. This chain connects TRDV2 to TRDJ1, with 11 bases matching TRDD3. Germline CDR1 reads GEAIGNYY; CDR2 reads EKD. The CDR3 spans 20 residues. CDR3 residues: CACATVGGGYVNLDTDKLIF. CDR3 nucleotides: TGTGCCTGTGCCACCGTTGGTGGGGGATACGTCAATTTGGACACCGATAAACTCATCTTT.